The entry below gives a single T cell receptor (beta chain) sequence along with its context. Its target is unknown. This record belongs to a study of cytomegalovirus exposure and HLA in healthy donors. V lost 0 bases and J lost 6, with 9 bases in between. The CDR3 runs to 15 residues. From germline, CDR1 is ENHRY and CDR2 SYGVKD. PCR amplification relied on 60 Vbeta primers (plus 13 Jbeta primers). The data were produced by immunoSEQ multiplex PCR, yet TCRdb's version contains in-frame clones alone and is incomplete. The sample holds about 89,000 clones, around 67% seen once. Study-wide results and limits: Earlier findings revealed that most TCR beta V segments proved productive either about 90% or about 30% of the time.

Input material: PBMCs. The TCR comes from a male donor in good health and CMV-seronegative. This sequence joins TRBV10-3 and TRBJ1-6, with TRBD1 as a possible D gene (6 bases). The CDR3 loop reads CAISESRTVNSPLHF. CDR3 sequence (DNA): TGTGCCATCAGTGAGTCGAGGACAGTTAATTCACCCCTCCACTTT.